One and the same sample provided the 28 T cell receptor beta chains below, sequenced in a study of shared clonotypes between healthy human individuals (dated by TCRdb to 2018 to 2020). CD8 naive samples were obtained by positive selection for CCR7 among CD45RO-negative cells, yielding a CD45RA+CCR7+ population from which TemRA cells were excluded. Library method: the immunoSEQ multiplex PCR assay. Here the immuneACCESS table is served through TCRdb, limited to in-frame sequences with V and J called. Missing clones are a known gap in these copies; in checked studies unresolved V genes cover under half, and the rest lacks a known reason. Within this sample are about 2.2 million clones, with around 93% of them counted one time only. Of the sample, around 1.8% falls within the top ten clones. The material sequenced was naive CD8+ T cells from PBMCs. The sample's cell subset or site, from its label and the paper: CD45RA+CCR7+. All receptors come from a man aged 18 to 35 in good health. Some clones in this sample may be carry-over from other donors' samples.

A remark on this clone: Different DNA sequences within this sample yield the same CDR3. The V gene is TRBV4-1, the J gene TRBJ1-1, with D unclear. V lost 1 base and J lost 1, with 7 bases in between. This CDR3 contains 14 residues. Germline CDR1 is MGHRA and CDR2 is YSYEKL. The DNA of the CDR3 is TGCGCCAGCAGCCAAGGAGAAGCGAACACTGAAGCTTTCTTT. This encodes CASSQGEANTEAFF.

As to this clone: Other DNA sequences in this specimen translate into the identical CDR3. The V call is TRBV7-9, the J call TRBJ1-3, with D hard to call. CDR3 size: 14 residues. Germline CDR1 is SEHNR and CDR2 is FQNEAQ (reference sequence). V was trimmed by 1 base and J by 4 bases, leaving 8 bases between them. The CDR3 here is CASSLVGSGNTIYF. In nucleotides, the CDR3 is TGTGCCAGCAGCTTAGTCGGGTCCGGAAACACCATATATTTT.

The chain recombines TRBV6-1 with TRBJ2-1, with no clear D. V was shortened by 1 base and J by 7 bases, with 20 bases between the two germline ends. Germline assignment: CDR1 MNHNS and CDR2 SASEGT. This CDR3 spans 17 amino acids. The CDR3 protein is CASSEEGWGPGSNEQFF. The DNA for the CDR3 is TGTGCCAGCAGTGAAGAAGGTTGGGGTCCCGGGTCTAATGAGCAGTTCTTC.

The chain is built from TRBV6-1 and TRBJ2-1; 10 positions match TRBD1. With 4 bases clipped from V and 6 bases from J, the junction kept 6 bases outside the gene matches. The V gene's germline CDR1 is MNHNS and CDR2 SASEGT. The CDR3 has 15 amino acids. The CDR3 spells CASSVWDRGFNEQFF. The CDR3 nucleotides are TGTGCCAGCAGTGTCTGGGACAGGGGATTCAATGAGCAGTTCTTC.

This chain connects TRBV5-6 to TRBJ2-7; 7 positions match TRBD1. Germline V lookup: CDR1 SGHDT, CDR2 YYEEEE. The J segment lost 4 bases and the V segment lost 6 bases, leaving 13 bases of the junction unmatched. This CDR3 is 15 amino acids long. The CDR3 is CASTGLATGVYEQYF. The CDR3 bases are TGTGCCAGCACCGGGCTTGCAACAGGGGTGTACGAGCAGTACTTC.

This clone appeared once. The chain has TRBV5-8 and TRBJ2-1; 10 bases line up with TRBD2. From germline, CDR1 is SGHTS and CDR2 YDEGEE. The CDR3 has 15 residues. The ends lost 2 bases at V and 8 bases at J; junction bases unmatched: 7. CDR3 sequence: CASSLAGGEIYEQFF. The CDR3 nucleotides are TGTGCCAGCAGCTTAGCGGGAGGGGAGATCTATGAGCAGTTCTTC. Based on the CDR3 plus reference TRBV5-8 and TRBJ2-1, the full variable domain is EAGVTQSPTHLIKTRGQQATLRCSPISGHTSVYWYQQALGLGLQFLLWYDEGEERNRGNFPPRFSGRQFPNYSSELNVNALELEDSALYLCASSLAGGEIYEQFFGPGTRLTVL.

V usage is TRBV9 and J usage is TRBJ2-7; a possible D gene is TRBD1 (6 bases). The V end lost 3 bases, the J end lost 1 base, and 14 bases lay between the germline ends. Per the germline V gene, CDR1 is SGDLS and CDR2 is YYNGEE. This CDR3 is built from 15 residues. In DNA form, the CDR3 reads TGTGCCAGCAGCGAGGGGGACGCGGCTTCCTACGAGCAGTACTTC. It codes for CASSEGDAASYEQYF.

The genes are TRBV5-6 and TRBJ2-1; no definite D call. V lost 4 bases and J 8 bases, leaving 19 bases between the germline ends. The CDR3 runs 15 residues. Germline CDR1 and CDR2: SGHDT and YYEEEE. The CDR3 DNA sequence: TGTGCCAGCAGCCCCTTAGGGAACGGGTTGGATGAGCAGTTCTTC. This sequence encodes CASSPLGNGLDEQFF. Full variable domain (rest looked up from reference TRBV5-6 and TRBJ2-1): DAGVTQSPTHLIKTRGQQVTLRCSPKSGHDTVSWYQQALGQGPQFIFQYYEEEERQRGNFPDRFSGHQFPNYSSELNVNALLLGDSALYLCASSPLGNGLDEQFFGPGTRLTVL.

The V and J genes are TRBV15 and TRBJ2-7; D possibly corresponds to TRBD2 (6 bases). V lost 4 bases to trimming and J lost 0 bases, with 10 bases between them. Germline V gives CDR1 LNHNV, CDR2 YYDKDF (reference sequence). This CDR3 has 14 amino acids. CDR3 nucleotide sequence: TGTGCCACCAGCACCTCGACTAGCTCCTACGAGCAGTACTTC. It is translated as CATSTSTSSYEQYF.

The V and J genes are TRBV19 and TRBJ2-7; D is undetermined. Looked up from germline, CDR1 is LNHDA and CDR2 is SQIVND (reference sequence). Trimming removed 5 bases from V and 7 bases from J, with 9 bases in between. The CDR3 has 11 residues. CDR3 region: CASSVLGEQYF. In DNA, the CDR3 is TGTGCCAGTAGTGTACTGGGGGAGCAGTACTTC. Using reference TRBV19 and TRBJ2-7 for the parts outside the CDR3, the full variable domain is DGGITQSPKYLFRKEGQNVTLSCEQNLNHDAMYWYRQDPGQGLRLIYYSQIVNDFQKGDIAEGYSVSREKKESFPLTVTSAQKNPTAFYLCASSVLGEQYFGPGTRLTVT.

CDR3 nucleotide sequence: TGTGCCAGCAGTTTATTGGGAGAGTCGGACAATGAGCAGTTCTTC. Residues: CASSLLGESDNEQFF. The chain is built from TRBV28 and TRBJ2-1; D may be TRBD2 (5 bases). CDR3 size: 15 residues. The germline CDR1 and CDR2 sequences are MDHEN and SYDVKM. V dropped 1 base and J dropped 5 bases, with 12 bases sitting between them.

The chain has TRBV28 and TRBJ1-1; tentative D call: TRBD1 (5 bases). Deletions cut 6 bases from V and 4 bases from J, with 21 bases between. Germline V lookup: CDR1 MDHEN, CDR2 SYDVKM. CDR3 length: 16 residues. This CDR3 reads CASRTRLAGRGTEAFF. Here the CDR3 DNA reads TGTGCCAGCAGGACGCGGCTTGCAGGGAGAGGCACTGAAGCTTTCTTT.

This clone was seen a few times. The chain couples TRBV30 to TRBJ1-4; no definite D call. Trimming took off 3 bases at V and 1 base at J, with 9 bases between the two ends. Germline lookup yields CDR1 GTSNPN and CDR2 SVGIG (reference sequence). The CDR3 consists of 14 residues. The CDR3: CAWRIGLTNEKLFF. CDR3 coding DNA: TGTGCCTGGAGGATCGGGCTAACTAATGAAAAACTGTTTTTT.

This rearrangement joins TRBV27 to TRBJ2-1, with D unresolved. The CDR3 covers 15 residues. V shed 6 bases and J shed 3 bases, with 15 bases lying between them. The V gene's germline CDR1 is MNHEY and CDR2 SMNVEV (reference sequence). The DNA for the CDR3 is TGTGCCAGCAGCGAACAGTCAAATGGCTACAATGAGCAGTTCTTC. This encodes CASSEQSNGYNEQFF.

This chain uses TRBV27 with TRBJ2-7; D is uncertain. The CDR3 loop spans 13 amino acids. Germline-derived CDR1 and CDR2 are MNHEY and SMNVEV (reference sequence). V was clipped by 9 bases and J by 6 bases, with 18 bases between them. Written as DNA, the CDR3 is TGTGCCAGTCAAGACATCTCCCACTTCGAGCAGTACTTC. It specifies CASQDISHFEQYF.

The V gene is TRBV7-8, the J gene TRBJ1-1; D perhaps matches TRBD1 (5 bases). Germline V gene sequence: CDR1 SGHVS, CDR2 FQNEAQ. CDR3 length: 17 amino acids. V dropped 5 bases and J dropped 1 base, with 20 bases sitting between them. DNA of the CDR3: TGTGCCAGCAGCCGCGGGGTACGGGGCGCGGGGAACACTGAAGCTTTCTTT. Translation gives CASSRGVRGAGNTEAFF.

This clone was observed a single time. V gene TRBV28 combines with J gene TRBJ2-1; D gene ambiguous. The V end was cut by 7 bases, the J end by 3 bases, with 19 bases between. The CDR3 is 16 residues long. Germline V gene lookup returns CDR1 MDHEN and CDR2 SYDVKM. The CDR3: CASNPLPRQNYNEQFF. Here the CDR3 DNA reads TGTGCCAGCAACCCACTCCCGCGCCAAAACTACAATGAGCAGTTCTTC.

The CDR3 region is CASSLPGQKNTGELFF. For the CDR3, the DNA is TGTGCCAGCAGTTTACCGGGACAGAAGAACACCGGGGAGCTGTTTTTT. V is TRBV28 and J is TRBJ2-2; 7 bases map to TRBD1. After removal of 2 bases from V and 1 base from J, the junction contained 4 bases not matched to a gene. Per the germline V gene, CDR1 is MDHEN and CDR2 is SYDVKM. The CDR3 is 16 amino acids.

This chain's CDR3 is CASSYGGLSNQPQHF. CDR3 DNA: TGTGCCAGCAGTTACGGAGGGCTAAGCAATCAGCCCCAGCATTTT. The J gene is TRBJ1-5, the V gene TRBV6-5; D ambiguous. This CDR3 has 15 residues. CDR1 is MNHEY, CDR2 SVGAGI, per germline. Trimming stripped 2 bases from V and 1 base from J, with 9 bases between.

The chain has TRBV6-6 and TRBJ2-3, with D possibly matching TRBD1 (6 bases). V lost 0 bases, J lost 2 bases, and 12 bases lay in between. CDR3 length: 16 residues. CDR1 is MNHNY and CDR2 is SVGAGI in the germline V gene (reference sequence). CDR3 in amino acids: CASSYSGQGHTDTQYF. For the CDR3, the DNA is TGTGCCAGCAGTTACTCGGGGCAGGGACACACAGATACGCAGTATTTT.

Only one count was recorded for this clone. This chain joins TRBV4-1 and TRBJ1-2; tentative D call: TRBD1 (6 bases). Trimming removed 2 bases at V and 4 bases at J, with 20 bases between. Germline values: CDR1 MGHRA, CDR2 YSYEKL. This CDR3 is 17 amino acids long. In DNA form, the CDR3 reads TGCGCCAGCAGCCAAACCGACACGGGGGGCAATCGCTATGGCTACACCTTC. It codes for CASSQTDTGGNRYGYTF.

This chain connects TRBV4-1 to TRBJ2-7, with D maybe TRBD1 (5 bases). V gave up 1 base and J gave up 0 bases, with 13 bases separating them. Germline lookup yields CDR1 MGHRA and CDR2 YSYEKL. The length of the CDR3 is 16 residues. The chain's CDR3 is CASSQGAGLSSYEQYF. The CDR3, as DNA: TGCGCCAGCAGCCAAGGCGCAGGGCTGAGCTCCTACGAGCAGTACTTC.

The chain has TRBV30 and TRBJ2-5; no definite D call. This CDR3 is 14 amino acids long. CDR1 and CDR2 (germline): GTSNPN, SVGIG (reference sequence). Trimming shortened V by 5 bases and J by 4 bases, and 17 bases separated the two germline ends. The CDR3: CAWRTPSSRETQYF. In nucleotides, the CDR3 is TGTGCCTGGCGAACCCCTTCGTCTCGAGAGACCCAGTACTTC.

In its sample, this clone was seen once. The chain has TRBV5-5 and TRBJ1-1; D ambiguous. CDR3 length equals 15 residues. The germline gives CDR1 SGHKS, CDR2 YYEKEE (reference sequence). Trimming stripped 4 bases from V and 1 base from J, with 14 bases between. The CDR3 DNA sequence: TGTGCCAGCAGCCCCGCGGGGAGCGCGAACACTGAAGCTTTCTTT. Translating gives CASSPAGSANTEAFF.

The gene calls are TRBV27 and TRBJ2-7, with D possibly being TRBD2 (5 bases). CDR1 and CDR2 from the germline V gene are MNHEY and SMNVEV (reference sequence). This CDR3 is built from 13 residues. Trimming took off 8 bases at V and 2 bases at J, with 13 bases between the two ends. In nucleotides, the CDR3 is TGTGCCAGCGGCTCGGACGGGACCTACGAGCAGTACTTC. Translated, it gives CASGSDGTYEQYF.

The rearrangement links TRBV7-6 to TRBJ2-1, with D possibly matching TRBD2 (7 bases). This CDR3 region has 17 residues. Trimming pared 3 bases from V and 7 bases from J, leaving 22 bases between. Germline V gene data show CDR1 as SGHVS and CDR2 as FNYEAQ. The CDR3 is CASSFARNLQGGNEQFF. The DNA of the CDR3 is TGTGCCAGCAGCTTCGCGCGTAACTTACAGGGAGGGAATGAGCAGTTCTTC.

Points on this clone: The same CDR3 arises from other DNA sequences in this sample as well. This chain connects TRBV6-5 to TRBJ2-7, with D possibly called TRBD1 or TRBD2 (5 bases each). V was clipped by 3 bases and J by 6 bases, with 9 bases between them. The CDR3 is made up of 12 amino acids. Germline values: CDR1 MNHEY, CDR2 SVGAGI. Written as DNA, the CDR3 is TGTGCCAGCAGTTATCGGGGCTCCGAGCAGTACTTC. Encoded protein: CASSYRGSEQYF.

The V gene is TRBV5-6, the J gene TRBJ2-1; the match to TRBD2 covers 8 bases. CDR3 length equals 12 residues. The germline V gene encodes CDR1 SGHDT and CDR2 YYEEEE. The ends lost 4 bases at V and 10 bases at J; junction bases unmatched: 4. DNA for the CDR3: TGTGCCAGCAGCACCGGGGGGGCGGAGCAGTTCTTC. Protein sequence: CASSTGGAEQFF.